This is a list of T cell receptor beta chains from one sample in a study of blood T cell repertoires in COVID-19. Measured with immunoSEQ multiplex PCR; TCRdb has only the in-frame clones, and not every one. The table has about 190,000 clones, roughly 86% seen once. Input material: peripheral blood. The receptors come from a woman in her seventies with active or convalescent COVID-19. Each CDR3 is given with its conserved first and last residue. The order of the fields is V gene, D gene, J gene, CDR3 protein. A D gene is named only where the DNA matches it firmly.

V: TRBV19; D: TRBD1; J: TRBJ2-3; CDR3: CATRLRDRGSDTQYF
V: TRBV9; D: .; J: TRBJ1-2; CDR3: CASSGDTFYGYTF
V: TRBV27; D: TRBD2; J: TRBJ2-5; CDR3: CASSGLDPKETQYF
V: TRBV15; D: .; J: TRBJ2-5; CDR3: CATSREGVGTGEETQYF
V: TRBV11-2; D: .; J: TRBJ1-1; CDR3: CASSSSAGSTEAFF
V: TRBV12-3/TRBV12-4; D: TRBD2; J: TRBJ2-3; CDR3: CASTSGRSDTQYF
V: TRBV19; D: .; J: TRBJ1-2; CDR3: CASSIKQGLRYGYTF
V: TRBV29-1; D: TRBD1; J: TRBJ1-5; CDR3: CSARDSHQPQHF
V: TRBV25-1; D: .; J: TRBJ2-7; CDR3: CASSESRTAARGEQYF
V: TRBV11-3; D: .; J: TRBJ2-2; CDR3: CASSSPNTGELFF
V: TRBV5-1; D: .; J: TRBJ2-3; CDR3: CASSPQATDTQYF
V: TRBV5-1; D: .; J: TRBJ2-1; CDR3: CASSLSGERHNEQFF
V: TRBV14; D: .; J: TRBJ2-3; CDR3: CASSQDGASTDTQYF
V: TRBV2; D: TRBD1; J: TRBJ1-5; CDR3: CASSAGQGNGQPQHF
V: TRBV11-1; D: .; J: TRBJ1-2; CDR3: CASSTPSGYGYTF
V: TRBV11-3; D: TRBD1; J: TRBJ1-1; CDR3: CASSLRQGGRAFF
V: TRBV19; D: TRBD2; J: TRBJ2-1; CDR3: CASSSGLAGVQSEQFF
V: TRBV12-2; D: .; J: TRBJ1-1; CDR3: CASRCRTANTEAFF
V: TRBV28; D: TRBD2; J: TRBJ2-3; CDR3: CASSLSSAGGGTQYF
V: TRBV12-5; D: .; J: TRBJ2-1; CDR3: CASAIGGYNEQFF
V: TRBV28; D: .; J: TRBJ2-1; CDR3: CASSLVPSSYNEQFF
V: TRBV7-8; D: .; J: TRBJ2-1; CDR3: CASSVTGSYNEQFF
V: TRBV4-1; D: .; J: TRBJ1-2; CDR3: CASSQARNYGYTF
V: TRBV11-2; D: TRBD1; J: TRBJ2-3; CDR3: CASSSSRTGRTDTQYF
V: TRBV20-1; D: .; J: TRBJ2-3; CDR3: CSGSRDTQYF
V: TRBV3-1/TRBV3-2; D: .; J: TRBJ2-5; CDR3: CASSQDPGSGETQYF
V: TRBV2; D: TRBD2; J: TRBJ2-5; CDR3: CASSPNGRRQETQYF
V: TRBV19; D: TRBD2; J: TRBJ2-7; CDR3: CASSIAGLAGHEQYF
V: TRBV6-5; D: .; J: TRBJ2-1; CDR3: CASSSGGSYNEQFF
V: TRBV5-1; D: .; J: TRBJ2-7; CDR3: CASGPGDLYEQYF
V: TRBV19; D: .; J: TRBJ1-5; CDR3: CASSIGGTGNQPQHF
V: TRBV5-1; D: .; J: TRBJ1-2; CDR3: CASSLDRFSGYTF
V: TRBV5-5; D: .; J: TRBJ1-2; CDR3: CASSLGSNYGYTF
V: TRBV24-1; D: .; J: TRBJ2-3; CDR3: CATSDPDRSSSPDTQYF
V: TRBV9; D: .; J: TRBJ1-5; CDR3: CASSVDERGPKVSNQPQHF
V: TRBV29-1; D: .; J: TRBJ2-7; CDR3: CSVVSGSWYEQYF
V: TRBV7-7; D: TRBD1; J: TRBJ1-4; CDR3: CASSSGTGGGKLFF
V: TRBV28; D: TRBD1; J: TRBJ1-3; CDR3: CASSFRGTGGQGAGNTIYF
V: TRBV5-4; D: .; J: TRBJ1-6; CDR3: CASSLGTASPLHF